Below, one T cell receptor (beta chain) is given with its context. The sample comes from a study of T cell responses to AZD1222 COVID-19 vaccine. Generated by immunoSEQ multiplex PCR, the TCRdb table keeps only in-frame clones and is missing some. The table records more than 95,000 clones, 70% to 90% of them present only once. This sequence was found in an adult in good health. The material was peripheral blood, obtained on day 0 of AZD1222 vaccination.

The CDR3 is CASTLGGGADNSPLHF. Here the CDR3 DNA reads TGTGCCAGCACCCTCGGGGGGGGCGCCGATAATTCACCCCTCCACTTT. V is TRBV28 and J is TRBJ1-6; tentatively, D is TRBD1 (6 bases). The CDR3 totals 16 residues. V dropped 7 bases and J dropped 5 bases, with 18 bases sitting between them. The germline gives CDR1 MDHEN, CDR2 SYDVKM.